This entry lists 10 T cell receptor beta chains sequenced from one sample in a study of blood T cell repertoires in COVID-19. Profiled with immunoSEQ multiplex PCR; TCRdb holds only in-frame clones, not every one. Of some 530,000 clones listed, approximately 91% are singletons. The specimen sequenced was PBMCs or T cells enriched from blood (not recorded which). Receptors originate from a woman in her fifties or sixties who had recovered from COVID-19.

This clone was seen once. This rearrangement joins TRBV19 to TRBJ1-6; 7 bases map to TRBD1. Germline assignment: CDR1 LNHDA and CDR2 SQIVND (reference sequence). The CDR3 length is 15 residues. With V trimmed by 1 base and J by 7 bases, 4 bases remained unmatched. Here the CDR3 reads CASSIGGTVNSPLHF. CDR3 sequence (DNA): TGTGCCAGTAGTATAGGGGGGACAGTAAATTCACCCCTCCACTTT.

This clone was counted a single time. The genes are TRBV6-5 and TRBJ1-6; 8 positions match TRBD1. Germline V gene sequence: CDR1 MNHEY, CDR2 SVGAGI. This CDR3 spans 16 amino acids. V shed 2 bases and J 7 bases; nucleotides not matched to a gene: 7. For the CDR3, the DNA is TGTGCCAGCAGTTACGGGGCACAGGGGGGAAATTCACCCCTCCACTTT. Its translation: CASSYGAQGGNSPLHF.

This clone appeared a few times. The J gene is TRBJ1-1, the V gene TRBV10-3; TRBD1 aligns across 8 bases. V shed 7 bases and J 1 base; nucleotides not matched to a gene: 2. Per the germline V gene, CDR1 is ENHRY and CDR2 is SYGVKD. The CDR3 covers 13 residues. The CDR3: CAITGTGNTEAFF. For the CDR3, the DNA is TGTGCCATCACGGGGACAGGGAACACTGAAGCTTTCTTT.

CDR3 amino acids: CASFSSGGEKLFF. CDR3 DNA: TGTGCCAGCTTTTCGTCTGGGGGCGAAAAACTGTTTTTT. The gene calls are TRBV28 and TRBJ1-4, with D maybe TRBD1 (6 bases). This CDR3 has 13 residues. V gave up 8 bases and J gave up 8 bases, with 15 bases separating them. Germline loops: CDR1 MDHEN, CDR2 SYDVKM.

This clone was seen just once. The same CDR3 is also encoded by other DNA sequences in this sample. V and J are TRBV9 and TRBJ2-2; TRBD2 agrees at 13 bases. CDR1 is SGDLS and CDR2 is YYNGEE in the germline V gene. CDR3 size: 17 residues. Trimming at V came to 4 bases and at J to 2 bases, leaving 5 bases not matched to a gene. The CDR3 sequence: CASSPRTSGGNTGELFF. As DNA, the CDR3 is TGTGCCAGCAGCCCGCGGACTAGCGGGGGTAACACCGGGGAGCTGTTTTTT.

This sequence joins TRBV2 and TRBJ2-7; D call uncertain. CDR1 and CDR2 from the germline V gene are SNHLY and FYNNEI. V was clipped by 4 bases and J by 3 bases, with 10 bases between them. This CDR3 is 13 amino acids long. CDR3 sequence: CASSGNTIYEQYV. CDR3 DNA sequence: TGTGCCAGCAGTGGAAACACGATCTACGAGCAGTACGTC.

The chain carries TRBV9 and TRBJ2-3, with 14 bases aligning to TRBD2. V dropped 3 bases and J dropped 6; count of bases not matched to a gene: 3. Germline V gene sequence: CDR1 SGDLS, CDR2 YYNGEE. The CDR3 contains 15 residues. The CDR3 DNA is TGTGCCAGCAGCGCGACTAGCGGGGGGGTCGATACGCAGTATTTT. It specifies CASSATSGGVDTQYF.

The chain links TRBV7-9 to TRBJ2-7; a weak D match, TRBD2 (5 bases). The CDR3 is 13 amino acids. Germline V lookup: CDR1 SEHNR, CDR2 FQNEAQ (reference sequence). V was shortened by 3 bases and J by 2 bases, with 8 bases between the two germline ends. CDR3 in DNA: TGTGCCAGCAGCTTTGGACTGGCCTACGAGCAGTACTTC. This sequence encodes CASSFGLAYEQYF.

J is TRBJ2-1 and V is TRBV11-2; D not resolved. Trimming took off 3 bases at V and 5 bases at J, with 8 bases between the two ends. Germline loops: CDR1 SGHAT, CDR2 FQNNGV. The CDR3 has 13 amino acids. The CDR3 reads CASSLRLNNEQFF. DNA for the CDR3: TGTGCCAGCAGCTTGCGGCTGAACAATGAGCAGTTCTTC.

This clone has just one count. The sample contains more than one DNA sequence encoding this CDR3. This chain links TRBV19 with TRBJ1-3, with 7 bases fitting TRBD1. The CDR3 runs 15 residues. V dropped 3 bases and J dropped 1; count of bases not matched to a gene: 3. The germline V gene encodes CDR1 LNHDA and CDR2 SQIVND (reference sequence). Here the CDR3 reads CASSMTGSSGNTIYF. The CDR3 DNA reads TGTGCCAGTAGTATGACAGGGAGTTCTGGAAACACCATATATTTT.